The TCR beta chain described here comes from a study of blood T cell repertoires in COVID-19. At the level of the study: Collection of acute and convalescent COVID-19 samples took place in the United States, Italy and Spain. Sample material is recorded as cDNA or gDNA derived from T cells, B-cell-depleted T cells, or PBMCs.

Profiling relied on immunoSEQ multiplex PCR, and the TCRdb table lists in-frame clones only, not all of them. The table includes about 320,000 clones, 70% to 90% detected once. Adults between roughly 18 and 100 years of age took part from about two dozen US areas. The sequencing sample was made of PBMCs or T cells enriched from blood (not recorded which). This sequence was found in a woman aged 25 to 39 who had recovered from COVID-19.

The CDR3 is CASSYGQFNQPQHF. As DNA, the CDR3 is TGTGCCAGCAGTTACGGACAGTTCAATCAGCCCCAGCATTTT. The V gene is TRBV6-5, the J gene TRBJ1-5, with D possibly matching TRBD1 (6 bases). This CDR3 region has 14 residues. V was cut by 2 bases and J by 3 bases, with 8 bases left in between. Germline assignment: CDR1 MNHEY and CDR2 SVGAGI.